The clone carrying this TCR beta chain was picked up many times. As yet, its antigen is unknown. In germline, CDR1 is LGHNA, CDR2 YSLEER. Unmatched junction bases numbered 4, after V lost 1 base and J lost 7 bases. The CDR3 length is 15 residues. These data come from a study of regulatory T cells in long-lasting Graves disease. Time point noted: newly diagnosed GD, antithyroid drugs for less than 3 months. From RNA extracted from PBMCs, the TCR library was made. Graves' disease diagnosis relied on American Thyroid Association guidelines. Study-wide points: Blood alone, not thyroid tissue, was studied. Having only a small sample size may have limited accuracy. Newly diagnosed Graves' patients exceeded persistent ones in TCR diversity.

iRepertoire HTBI primers and Arm-PCR of CDR3 regions built TCR beta libraries. Via MiXCR, TCRdb re-called the multiplex PCR reads, giving one row per CDR3 protein. The table has approximately 250,000 distinct CDR3 sequences, about 17% seen once. The TCR was taken from a female donor with Graves disease. The sequencing used peripheral blood mononuclear cells (PBMCs), collected at new diagnosis, from a patient treated with antithyroid drugs. The chain employs TRBV4-3 and TRBJ1-6, with TRBD1 matching 7 bases. DNA of the CDR3: TGCGCCAGCAGCCAAGGACAGGGTCTGAATTCACCCCTCCACTTT. Encoded protein: CASSQGQGLNSPLHF.